A selection of T cell receptor beta chains follows, all from one sample in a study of beta chain features in type 1 diabetes. The repertoire was sequenced with immunoSEQ multiplex PCR; TCRdb's copy has only in-frame clones and lacks some. The sample yields over 700,000 clones, roughly a sixth seen once. Sequencing was carried out using naive CD4+ T cells from blood. These receptors were taken from a woman aged 18-29 years in good health. Both conserved end residues are part of each CDR3. D genes are given only for firm matches. The size of a clone is reported for some rows only, either as once, few or many, or as a class for expanded clones.

V: TRBV9; length: 14; J: TRBJ2-1; D: NA; size: NA; DNA: TGTGCCAGCAGCACCCGAAGGGGTCACAATGAGCAGTTCTTC; CDR3: CASSTRRGHNEQFF
V: TRBV5-6; length: 17; J: TRBJ2-1; D: TRBD2; size: NA; DNA: TGTGCCAGCAGACCTAGCGGGAGTCAACGCCCACTCGATGAGCAGTTCTTC; CDR3: CASRPSGSQRPLDEQFF
V: TRBV7-9; length: 15; J: TRBJ1-4; D: NA; size: NA; DNA: TGTGCCAGCAGCCTAAAGGCGTATTCCGGCCAAAAACTGTTTTTT; CDR3: CASSLKAYSGQKLFF
V: TRBV7-2; length: 13; J: TRBJ2-3; D: NA; size: few; DNA: TGTGCCAGCAGCTCCTTTAGGGGGGATACGCAGTATTTT; CDR3: CASSSFRGDTQYF
V: TRBV6-6; length: 15; J: TRBJ2-5; D: TRBD2; size: NA; DNA: TGTGCCAGCAGTCAACTAGCGGGAGCACCAGAGACCCAGTACTTC; CDR3: CASSQLAGAPETQYF
V: TRBV28; length: 15; J: TRBJ2-1; D: NA; size: few; DNA: TGTGCCAGCAGTTTATACGGGAGCTCCTACAATGAGCAGTTCTTC; CDR3: CASSLYGSSYNEQFF
V: TRBV28; length: 14; J: TRBJ2-2; D: TRBD2; size: NA; DNA: TGTGCCAGCATCAGCGGGGGGAACACCGGGGAGCTGTTTTTT; CDR3: CASISGGNTGELFF
V: TRBV7-8; length: 14; J: TRBJ2-4; D: NA; size: NA; DNA: TGTGCCAGCAGCTTAGCGGGATACAAAAACATTCAGTACTTC; CDR3: CASSLAGYKNIQYF
V: TRBV27; length: 16; J: TRBJ1-2; D: NA; size: NA; DNA: TGTGCCAGCAGTCTCCCGGGACGGTTTAGGGTCTATGGCTACACCTTC; CDR3: CASSLPGRFRVYGYTF
V: TRBV7-9; length: 15; J: TRBJ1-4; D: TRBD1; size: NA; DNA: TGTGCCAGCAGCCGACAGGGGCGGAAAAATGAAAAACTGTTTTTT; CDR3: CASSRQGRKNEKLFF
V: TRBV7-9; length: 16; J: TRBJ2-7; D: NA; size: NA; DNA: TGTGCCAGCAGCCCCTTGGAGTGGCGGGATCACTACGAGCAGTACTTC; CDR3: CASSPLEWRDHYEQYF
V: TRBV2; length: 11; J: TRBJ2-1; D: NA; size: NA; DNA: TGTGCCAGCAGTGAAACGAATGAGCAGTTCTTC; CDR3: CASSETNEQFF
V: TRBV5-1; length: 15; J: TRBJ2-1; D: TRBD1; size: NA; DNA: TGCGCCAGCAGCTTGGTTCGGGCGACAGGGAATGAGCAGTTCTTC; CDR3: CASSLVRATGNEQFF
V: TRBV5-4; length: 14; J: TRBJ2-1; D: NA; size: NA; DNA: TGTGCCAGCAGCTTGTGGAACGAAAACAATGAGCAGTTCTTC; CDR3: CASSLWNENNEQFF
V: TRBV19; length: 15; J: TRBJ2-7; D: TRBD2; size: NA; DNA: TGTGCCAGTAGTACCCCCGGGACTAACACTTACGAGCAGTACTTC; CDR3: CASSTPGTNTYEQYF
V: TRBV7-2; length: 16; J: TRBJ2-1; D: NA; size: NA; DNA: TGTGCCAGCAGCTCTAATGGCGGGGCTCGATACAATGAGCAGTTCTTC; CDR3: CASSSNGGARYNEQFF
V: TRBV7-3; length: 16; J: TRBJ2-6; D: NA; size: few; DNA: TGTGCCAGCAGCCCGAGAATAAGCTCTGGGGCCAACGTCCTGACTTTC; CDR3: CASSPRISSGANVLTF
V: TRBV5-4; length: 15; J: TRBJ2-3; D: NA; size: NA; DNA: TGTGCCAGCACCCGAGGGGGAGTTGGGACCGATACGCAGTATTTT; CDR3: CASTRGGVGTDTQYF
V: TRBV27; length: 14; J: TRBJ2-5; D: TRBD1; size: NA; DNA: TGTGCCAGCAGTAGAACCGGGACAGAAGAGACCCAGTACTTC; CDR3: CASSRTGTEETQYF
V: TRBV7-8; length: 15; J: TRBJ1-4; D: NA; size: NA; DNA: TGTGCCAGCAGCTTAGTCGGGCAGGCCTTCGAAAAACTGTTTTTT; CDR3: CASSLVGQAFEKLFF
V: TRBV15; length: 16; J: TRBJ2-2; D: NA; size: NA; DNA: TGTGCCACCAGCAGACAGGTTCGCTTTGAGGTCGGGGAGCTGTTTTTT; CDR3: CATSRQVRFEVGELFF
V: TRBV10-3; length: 15; J: TRBJ2-2; D: NA; size: many; DNA: TGTGCCACCGCCCAGACTCCCAGGAACACCGGGGAGCTGTTTTTT; CDR3: CATAQTPRNTGELFF
V: TRBV10-3; length: 12; J: TRBJ1-1; D: NA; size: few; DNA: TGTGCCATCAAGACAGGGAACACTGAAGCTTTCTTT; CDR3: CAIKTGNTEAFF
V: TRBV2; length: 14; J: TRBJ1-5; D: TRBD1; size: NA; DNA: TGTGCCAGCAGTCACGCCCGGACAGGTCAGCCCCAGCATTTT; CDR3: CASSHARTGQPQHF
V: TRBV18; length: 16; J: TRBJ1-5; D: TRBD1; size: NA; DNA: TGTGCCAGCTCACCACGGGACAGGGGTTCCCATCAGCCCCAGCATTTT; CDR3: CASSPRDRGSHQPQHF
V: TRBV9; length: 14; J: TRBJ2-2; D: NA; size: few; DNA: TGTGCCAGCAGCGTACTAACGAACACCGGGGAGCTGTTTTTT; CDR3: CASSVLTNTGELFF
V: TRBV2; length: 13; J: TRBJ1-2; D: TRBD1; size: few; DNA: TGTGCCAGCAGGCTGGGGACAGGGGTTGGCTACACCTTC; CDR3: CASRLGTGVGYTF
V: TRBV9; length: 17; J: TRBJ2-5; D: NA; size: few; DNA: TGTGCCAGCAGCCCCGGGTCAGGGCTGGTGGAGCAAGAGACCCAGTACTTC; CDR3: CASSPGSGLVEQETQYF
V: TRBV6-6; length: 14; J: TRBJ1-1; D: NA; size: NA; DNA: TGTGCCAGCAGTTACCCACTGGAAACGTCAGAAGCTTTCTTT; CDR3: CASSYPLETSEAFF
V: TRBV4-2; length: 18; J: TRBJ2-7; D: NA; size: few; DNA: TGTGCCAGCAGCCAAGAACGGATCGGCGGGCTGAGCTCCTACGAGCAGTACTTC; CDR3: CASSQERIGGLSSYEQYF
V: TRBV20-1; length: 9; J: TRBJ2-1; D: NA; size: few; DNA: TGCAGTGCAGCCCCGGGCGGGTTCTTC; CDR3: CSAAPGGFF
V: TRBV6-6; length: 15; J: TRBJ2-7; D: TRBD2; size: NA; DNA: TGTGCCAGCTTTTCCGGGACTAGCGATACCTACGAGCAGTACTTC; CDR3: CASFSGTSDTYEQYF
V: TRBV27; length: 14; J: TRBJ2-1; D: NA; size: NA; DNA: TGTGCCAGCAGGGGGGTTAGCTCCTACAATGAGCAGTTCTTC; CDR3: CASRGVSSYNEQFF
V: TRBV11-1; length: 12; J: TRBJ1-1; D: NA; size: few; DNA: TGTGCCAGCAGCCTACGGGGAACTGAAGCTTTCTTT; CDR3: CASSLRGTEAFF
V: TRBV28; length: 17; J: TRBJ1-2; D: TRBD1; size: few; DNA: TGTGCCAGCAGTTCCCCGGGGGCAGGGGGCGTGGTGGGCGGCTACACCTTC; CDR3: CASSSPGAGGVVGGYTF
V: TRBV7-2; length: 11; J: TRBJ2-1; D: NA; size: few; DNA: TGTGCCAGCAGCTTCTTCGATGAGCAGTTCTTC; CDR3: CASSFFDEQFF
V: TRBV27; length: 14; J: TRBJ2-1; D: TRBD2; size: NA; DNA: TGTGCCAGCAGTCCCGGACTAGCGGGGAGTGAGCAGTTCTTC; CDR3: CASSPGLAGSEQFF
V: TRBV6-1; length: 15; J: TRBJ1-5; D: NA; size: NA; DNA: TGTGCCAGCAGCTTTGGACCGGTTAGCAATCAGCCCCAGCATTTT; CDR3: CASSFGPVSNQPQHF
V: TRBV6-6; length: 15; J: TRBJ2-3; D: NA; size: NA; DNA: TGTGCCAGCAGTTACTACGCGGATAGCACAGATACGCAGTATTTT; CDR3: CASSYYADSTDTQYF
V: TRBV28; length: 15; J: TRBJ2-1; D: TRBD2; size: NA; DNA: TGTGCCAGCAGTCGGGGGACTAGCGGGAGCCATGAGCAGTTCTTC; CDR3: CASSRGTSGSHEQFF
V: TRBV7-9; length: 17; J: TRBJ2-7; D: TRBD2; size: NA; DNA: TGTGCCAGCAGCCGAGGACTAGCGGGAGGGTCGCCCTACGAGCAGTACTTC; CDR3: CASSRGLAGGSPYEQYF
V: TRBV6-5; length: 13; J: TRBJ2-5; D: NA; size: few; DNA: TGTGCCAGCAGTTATTACAGGGAAGAGACCCAGTACTTC; CDR3: CASSYYREETQYF
V: TRBV29-1; length: 14; J: TRBJ2-3; D: NA; size: NA; DNA: TGCAGCGTGAGAACTAGTTGGGGCACAGATACGCAGTATTTT; CDR3: CSVRTSWGTDTQYF
V: TRBV12-5; length: 12; J: TRBJ2-7; D: NA; size: few; DNA: TGTGCTAGACTATCCAAATTCTACGAGCAGTACTTC; CDR3: CARLSKFYEQYF
V: TRBV29-1; length: 14; J: TRBJ1-2; D: TRBD1; size: NA; DNA: TGCAGCGTACTAATCGGGACAGCAGACTATGGCTACACCTTC; CDR3: CSVLIGTADYGYTF
V: TRBV5-1; length: 14; J: TRBJ1-2; D: TRBD1; size: NA; DNA: TGCGCCAGCAGCTTGGGGGACAGGTCGTCGAGCTACACCTTC; CDR3: CASSLGDRSSSYTF
V: TRBV6-5; length: 11; J: TRBJ1-1; D: TRBD1; size: NA; DNA: TGTGCCAGCAGCCAGGGGGCTGAAGCTTTCTTT; CDR3: CASSQGAEAFF
V: TRBV19; length: 14; J: TRBJ2-4; D: TRBD1; size: few; DNA: TGTGCCAGTAGTGTACAGGGGGCCAAAAACATTCAGTACTTC; CDR3: CASSVQGAKNIQYF